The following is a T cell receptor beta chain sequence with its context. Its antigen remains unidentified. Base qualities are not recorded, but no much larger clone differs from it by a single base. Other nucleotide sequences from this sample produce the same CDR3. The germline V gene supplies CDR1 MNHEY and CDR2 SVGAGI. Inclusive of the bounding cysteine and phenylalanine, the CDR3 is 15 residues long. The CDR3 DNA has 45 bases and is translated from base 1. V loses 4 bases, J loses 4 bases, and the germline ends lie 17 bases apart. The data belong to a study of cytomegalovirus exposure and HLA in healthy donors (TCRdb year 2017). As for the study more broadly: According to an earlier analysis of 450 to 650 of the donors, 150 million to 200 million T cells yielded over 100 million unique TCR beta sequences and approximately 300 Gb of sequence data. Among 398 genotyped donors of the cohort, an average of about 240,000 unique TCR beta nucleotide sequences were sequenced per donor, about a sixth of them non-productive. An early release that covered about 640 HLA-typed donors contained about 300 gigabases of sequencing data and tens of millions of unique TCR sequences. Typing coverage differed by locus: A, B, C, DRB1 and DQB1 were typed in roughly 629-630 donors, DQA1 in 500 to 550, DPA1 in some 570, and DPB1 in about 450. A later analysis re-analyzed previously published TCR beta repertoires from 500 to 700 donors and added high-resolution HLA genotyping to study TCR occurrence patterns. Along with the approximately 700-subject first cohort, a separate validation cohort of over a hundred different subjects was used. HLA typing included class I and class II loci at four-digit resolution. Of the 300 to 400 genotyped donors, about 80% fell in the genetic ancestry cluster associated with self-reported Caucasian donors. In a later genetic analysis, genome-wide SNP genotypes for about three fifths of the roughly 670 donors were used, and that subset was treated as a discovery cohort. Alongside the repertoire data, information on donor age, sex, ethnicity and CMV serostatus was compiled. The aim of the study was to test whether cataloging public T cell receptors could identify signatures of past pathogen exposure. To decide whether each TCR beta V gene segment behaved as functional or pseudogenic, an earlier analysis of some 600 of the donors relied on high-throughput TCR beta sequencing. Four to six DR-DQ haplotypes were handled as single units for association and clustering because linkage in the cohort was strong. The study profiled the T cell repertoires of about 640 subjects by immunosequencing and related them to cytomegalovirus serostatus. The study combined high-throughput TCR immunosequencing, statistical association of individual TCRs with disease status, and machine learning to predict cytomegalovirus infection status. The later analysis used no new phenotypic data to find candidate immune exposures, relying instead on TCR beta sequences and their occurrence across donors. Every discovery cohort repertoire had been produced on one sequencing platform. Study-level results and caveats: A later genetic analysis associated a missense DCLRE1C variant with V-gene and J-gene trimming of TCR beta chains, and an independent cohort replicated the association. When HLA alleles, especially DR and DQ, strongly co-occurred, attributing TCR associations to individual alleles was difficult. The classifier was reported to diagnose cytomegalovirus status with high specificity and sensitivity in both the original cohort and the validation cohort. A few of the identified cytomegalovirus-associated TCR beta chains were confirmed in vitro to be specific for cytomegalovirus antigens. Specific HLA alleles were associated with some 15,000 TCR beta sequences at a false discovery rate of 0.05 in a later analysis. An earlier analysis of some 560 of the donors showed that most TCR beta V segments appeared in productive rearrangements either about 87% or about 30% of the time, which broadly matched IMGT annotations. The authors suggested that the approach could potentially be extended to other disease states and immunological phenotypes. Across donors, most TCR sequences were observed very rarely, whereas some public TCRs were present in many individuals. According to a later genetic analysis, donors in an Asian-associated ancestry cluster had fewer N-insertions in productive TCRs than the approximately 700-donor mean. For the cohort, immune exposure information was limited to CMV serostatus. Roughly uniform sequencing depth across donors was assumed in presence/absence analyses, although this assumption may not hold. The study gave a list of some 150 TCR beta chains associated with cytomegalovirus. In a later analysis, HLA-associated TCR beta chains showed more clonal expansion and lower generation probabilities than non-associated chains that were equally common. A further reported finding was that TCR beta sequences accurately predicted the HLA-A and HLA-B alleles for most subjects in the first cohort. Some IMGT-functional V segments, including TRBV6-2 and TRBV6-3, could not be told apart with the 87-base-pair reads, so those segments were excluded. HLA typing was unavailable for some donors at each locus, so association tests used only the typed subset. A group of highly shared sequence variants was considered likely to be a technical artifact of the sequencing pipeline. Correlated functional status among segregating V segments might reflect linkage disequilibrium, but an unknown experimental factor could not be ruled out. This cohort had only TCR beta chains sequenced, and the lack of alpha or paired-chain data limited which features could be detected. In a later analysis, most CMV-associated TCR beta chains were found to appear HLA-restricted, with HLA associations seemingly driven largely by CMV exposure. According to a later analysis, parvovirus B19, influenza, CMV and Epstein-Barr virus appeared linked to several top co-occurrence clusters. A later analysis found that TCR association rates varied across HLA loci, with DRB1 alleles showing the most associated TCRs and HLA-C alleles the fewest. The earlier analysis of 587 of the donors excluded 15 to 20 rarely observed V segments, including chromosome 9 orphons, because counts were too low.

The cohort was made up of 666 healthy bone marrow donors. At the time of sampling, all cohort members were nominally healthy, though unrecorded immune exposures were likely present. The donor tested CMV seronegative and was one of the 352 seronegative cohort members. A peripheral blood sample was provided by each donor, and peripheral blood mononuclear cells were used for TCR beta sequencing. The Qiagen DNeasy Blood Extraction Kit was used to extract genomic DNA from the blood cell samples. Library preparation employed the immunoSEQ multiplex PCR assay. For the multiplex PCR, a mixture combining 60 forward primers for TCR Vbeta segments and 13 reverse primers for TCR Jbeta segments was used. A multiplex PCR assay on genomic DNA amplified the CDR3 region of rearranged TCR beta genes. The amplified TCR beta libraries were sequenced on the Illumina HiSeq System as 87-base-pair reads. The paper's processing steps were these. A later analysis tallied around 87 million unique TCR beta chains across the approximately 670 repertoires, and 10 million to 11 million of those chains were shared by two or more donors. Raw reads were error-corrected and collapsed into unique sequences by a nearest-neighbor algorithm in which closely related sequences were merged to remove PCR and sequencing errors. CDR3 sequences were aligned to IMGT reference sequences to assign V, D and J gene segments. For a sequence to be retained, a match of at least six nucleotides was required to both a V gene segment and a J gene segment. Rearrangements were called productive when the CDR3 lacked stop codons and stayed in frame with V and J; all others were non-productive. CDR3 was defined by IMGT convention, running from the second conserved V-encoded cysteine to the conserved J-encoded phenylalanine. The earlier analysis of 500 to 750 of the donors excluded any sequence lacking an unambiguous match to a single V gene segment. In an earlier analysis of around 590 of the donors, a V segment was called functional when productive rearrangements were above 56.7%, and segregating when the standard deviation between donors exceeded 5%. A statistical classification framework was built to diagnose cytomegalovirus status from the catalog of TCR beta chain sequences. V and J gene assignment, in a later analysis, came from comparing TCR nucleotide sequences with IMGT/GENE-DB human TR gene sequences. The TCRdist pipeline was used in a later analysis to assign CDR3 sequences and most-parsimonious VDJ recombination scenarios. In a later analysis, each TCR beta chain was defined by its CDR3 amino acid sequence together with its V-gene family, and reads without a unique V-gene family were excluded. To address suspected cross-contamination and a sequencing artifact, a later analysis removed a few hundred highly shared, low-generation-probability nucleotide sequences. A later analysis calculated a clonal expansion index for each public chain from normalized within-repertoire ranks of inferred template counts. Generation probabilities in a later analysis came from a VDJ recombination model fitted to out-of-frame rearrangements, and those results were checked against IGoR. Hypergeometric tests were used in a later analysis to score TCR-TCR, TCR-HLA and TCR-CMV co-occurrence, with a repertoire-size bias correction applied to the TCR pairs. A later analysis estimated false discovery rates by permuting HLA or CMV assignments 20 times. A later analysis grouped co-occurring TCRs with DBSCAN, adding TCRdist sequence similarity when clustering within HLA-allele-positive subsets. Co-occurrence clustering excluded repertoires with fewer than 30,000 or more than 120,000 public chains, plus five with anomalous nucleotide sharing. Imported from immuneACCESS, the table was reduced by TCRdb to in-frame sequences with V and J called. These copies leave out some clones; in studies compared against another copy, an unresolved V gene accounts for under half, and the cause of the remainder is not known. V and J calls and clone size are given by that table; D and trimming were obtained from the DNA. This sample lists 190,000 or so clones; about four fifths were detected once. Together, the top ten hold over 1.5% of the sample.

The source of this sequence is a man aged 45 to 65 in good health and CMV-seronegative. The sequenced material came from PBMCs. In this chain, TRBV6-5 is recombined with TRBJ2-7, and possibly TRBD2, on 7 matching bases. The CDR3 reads CASSSGTGGWYEQYF. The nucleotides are TGTGCCAGCAGTTCGGGGACGGGGGGCTGGTACGAGCAGTACTTC.